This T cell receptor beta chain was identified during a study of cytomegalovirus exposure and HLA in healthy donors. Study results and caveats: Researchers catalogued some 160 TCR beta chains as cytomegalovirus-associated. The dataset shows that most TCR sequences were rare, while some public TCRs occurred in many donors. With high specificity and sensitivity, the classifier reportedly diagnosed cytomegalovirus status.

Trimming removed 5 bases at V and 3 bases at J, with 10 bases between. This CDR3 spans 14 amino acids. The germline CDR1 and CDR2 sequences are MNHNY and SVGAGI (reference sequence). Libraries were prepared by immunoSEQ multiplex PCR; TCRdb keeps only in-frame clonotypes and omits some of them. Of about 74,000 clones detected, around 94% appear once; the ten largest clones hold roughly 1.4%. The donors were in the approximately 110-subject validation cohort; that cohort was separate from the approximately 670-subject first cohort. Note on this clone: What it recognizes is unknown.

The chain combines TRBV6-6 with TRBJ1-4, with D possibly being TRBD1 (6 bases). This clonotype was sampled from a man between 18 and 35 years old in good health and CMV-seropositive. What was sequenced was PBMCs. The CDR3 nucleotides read TGTGCCAGCAGTACCGGACAGTCTAATGAAAAACTGTTTTTT. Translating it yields CASSTGQSNEKLFF.